This TCR beta chain was recovered during a study of vaccination effects on CD4 cells after COVID-19. Subsequent to a culture period of 10 to 11 days, CD4+ T cells were isolated. Each participant was administered two doses of either the BNT162b2 or the mRNA-1273 vaccine. IL-2 medium took the place of half the medium on both days 3 and 7. A word on this clone: No antigen is known for it.

Method: immunoSEQ multiplex PCR; TCRdb's copy keeps in-frame clones and lacks some. The repertoire holds some 60,000 clones, with 78% as singletons. Overall study results and limits: Late in the post-vaccination period, infection-induced and vaccine-induced clones underwent marked clonal contraction. Limitations: small convalescent group and missing early post-infection timepoints.

The input for sequencing was CD4+ T cells from PBMCs cultured without peptide, taken after COVID-19 vaccination. The clonotype was recovered from a human donor who received a COVID-19 vaccine.

The CDR3 DNA follows: TGTGCCAGCAGCTTAGGTCAAGTCACAGATACGCAGTATTTT. Amino acids: CASSLGQVTDTQYF. The chain combines TRBV7-9 with TRBJ2-3, with unresolved D. The CDR3 is 14 residues long. Germline V CDR1 and CDR2: SEHNR, FQNEAQ (reference sequence). Trimming took off 1 base at V and 2 bases at J, with 7 bases between the two ends.